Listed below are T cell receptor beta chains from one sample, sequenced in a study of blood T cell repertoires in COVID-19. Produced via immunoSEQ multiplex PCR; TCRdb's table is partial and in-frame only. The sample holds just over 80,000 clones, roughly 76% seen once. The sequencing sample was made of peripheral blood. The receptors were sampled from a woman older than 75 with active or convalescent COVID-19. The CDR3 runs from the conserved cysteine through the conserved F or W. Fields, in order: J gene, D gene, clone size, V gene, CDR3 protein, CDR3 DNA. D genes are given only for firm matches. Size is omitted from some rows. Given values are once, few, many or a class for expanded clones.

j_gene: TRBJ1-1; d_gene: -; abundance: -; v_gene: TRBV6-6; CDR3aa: CASSSRNTEAFF; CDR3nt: TGTGCCAGCAGTTCGAGAAACACTGAAGCTTTCTTT
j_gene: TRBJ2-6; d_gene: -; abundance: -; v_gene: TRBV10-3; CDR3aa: CAISELGQAILSGANVLTF; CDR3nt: TGTGCCATCAGTGAGTTGGGACAAGCCATACTCTCTGGGGCCAACGTCCTGACTTTC
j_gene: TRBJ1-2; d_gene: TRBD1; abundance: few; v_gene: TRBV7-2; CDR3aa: CASSAGTGFGYGYTF; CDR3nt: TGTGCCAGCAGCGCCGGGACAGGGTTTGGCTATGGCTACACCTTC
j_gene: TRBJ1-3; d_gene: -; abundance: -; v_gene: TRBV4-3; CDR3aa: CASSQTGREDTIYF; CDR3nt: TGCGCCAGCAGCCAAACGGGACGGGAGGACACCATATATTTT
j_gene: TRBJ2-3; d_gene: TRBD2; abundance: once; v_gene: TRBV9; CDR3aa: CASSVVSGGPTDTQYF; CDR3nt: TGTGCCAGCAGCGTAGTTAGCGGGGGGCCCACAGATACGCAGTATTTT
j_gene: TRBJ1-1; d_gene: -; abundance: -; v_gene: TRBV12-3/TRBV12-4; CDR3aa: CASSFGSAAEAFF; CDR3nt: TGTGCCAGCAGTTTTGGGTCGGCGGCTGAAGCTTTCTTT
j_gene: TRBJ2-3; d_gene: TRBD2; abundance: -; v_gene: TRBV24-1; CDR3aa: CATRAGGPSTDTQYF; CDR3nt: TGTGCCACCAGAGCGGGGGGCCCTAGCACAGATACGCAGTATTTT
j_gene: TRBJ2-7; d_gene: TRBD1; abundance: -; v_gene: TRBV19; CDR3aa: CASSIVGTGVEQYF; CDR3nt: TGTGCCAGTAGTATAGTCGGGACAGGGGTCGAGCAGTACTTC
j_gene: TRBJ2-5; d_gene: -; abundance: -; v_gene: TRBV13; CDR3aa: CASSLGGGAGETQYF; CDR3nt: TGTGCCAGCAGCTTAGGAGGGGGGGCCGGGGAGACCCAGTACTTC
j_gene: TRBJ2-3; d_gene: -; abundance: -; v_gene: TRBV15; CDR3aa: CATSREGVSTDTQYF; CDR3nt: TGTGCCACCAGCAGAGAAGGGGTCTCCACAGATACGCAGTATTTT
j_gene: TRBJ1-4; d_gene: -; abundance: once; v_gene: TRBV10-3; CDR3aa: CATATPENEKLFF; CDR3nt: TGTGCCACCGCCACTCCGGAGAATGAAAAACTGTTTTTT
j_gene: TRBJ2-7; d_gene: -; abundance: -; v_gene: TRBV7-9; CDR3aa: CASSPSAGTTGTYEQYF; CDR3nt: TGTGCCAGCAGCCCCTCGGCGGGGACGACCGGGACCTACGAGCAGTACTTC
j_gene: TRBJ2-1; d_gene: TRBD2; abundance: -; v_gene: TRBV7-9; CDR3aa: CASSLRAGGSYNEQFF; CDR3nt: TGTGCCAGCAGCTTAAGGGCGGGAGGATCCTACAATGAGCAGTTCTTC
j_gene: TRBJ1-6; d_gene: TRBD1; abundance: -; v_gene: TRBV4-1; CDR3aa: CASSQERDRGYSPLHF; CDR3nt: TGCGCCAGCAGCCAAGAGAGGGACAGGGGTTATTCACCCCTCCACTTT
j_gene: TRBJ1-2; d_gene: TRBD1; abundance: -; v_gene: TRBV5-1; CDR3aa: CASSRGQGRDGYTF; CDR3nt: TGCGCCAGCAGCCGCGGACAGGGGAGAGATGGCTACACCTTC
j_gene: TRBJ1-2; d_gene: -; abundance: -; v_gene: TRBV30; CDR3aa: CAWSPSPRGGRTNYGYTF; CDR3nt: TGTGCCTGGAGTCCGTCCCCACGCGGGGGAAGGACTAACTATGGCTACACCTTC
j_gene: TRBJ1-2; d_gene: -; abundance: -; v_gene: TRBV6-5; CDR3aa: CASRSPGGFDYGYTF; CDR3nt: TGTGCCAGCAGATCCCCGGGAGGGTTTGACTATGGCTACACCTTC
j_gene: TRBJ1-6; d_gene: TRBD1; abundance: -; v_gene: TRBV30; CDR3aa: CAWSGDRVTPLHF; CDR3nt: TGTGCCTGGAGCGGGGACAGGGTGACACCCCTCCACTTT
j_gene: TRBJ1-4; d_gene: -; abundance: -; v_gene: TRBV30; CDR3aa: CAWSRQGNEKLFF; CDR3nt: TGTGCCTGGAGTCGGCAGGGTAATGAAAAACTGTTTTTT
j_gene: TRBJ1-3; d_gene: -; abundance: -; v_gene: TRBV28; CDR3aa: CASRDTGLYTIYF; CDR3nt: TGTGCCAGCAGGGATACAGGGTTATACACCATATATTTT